This is a list of T cell receptor beta chains from one sample in a study of T cell repertoires in cytomegalovirus infection. TCRdb re-called the reads through MiXCR, storing one row per CDR3 protein. The data show some 200,000 distinct CDR3 sequences, around two fifths seen once. Their target antigens are unknown. This material consisted of CD8+ T cells from cultured PBMCs, taken from culture after CMV antigen stimulation. The receptors were gathered from a human donor in good health (CMV status not recorded). Some clones in this sample may be carry-over from other donors' samples. CDR3s include the opening cysteine and the closing phenylalanine or tryptophan. The order of the fields is J gene, V gene, D gene, clone size, CDR3 DNA, CDR3 protein. A D gene is named only where the DNA matches it firmly. Clone size appears in some rows only: once, few, many, or a class for an expanded clone.

TRBJ2-7 TRBV7-4 . . TGTGCCAGCAGCTTAGTGGCAGGGACGGCCTACGAGCAGTACTTC CASSLVAGTAYEQYF
TRBJ1-2 TRBV7-2 TRBD1 many TGTGCCAGCAGCTTTCCGGGACAGGGGAACTATGGCTACACCTTC CASSFPGQGNYGYTF
TRBJ2-3 TRBV7-9 TRBD2 . TGTGCCAGCAGCTCCCGTAACCCCCTGACTAGCGGGATAACAGATACGCAGTATTTT CASSSRNPLTSGITDTQYF
TRBJ1-2 TRBV6-8 TRBD1 few TGTGCCAGCAGCCCGACAGGGGGTCACTATGGCTACACCTTC CASSPTGGHYGYTF
TRBJ2-7 TRBV20-1 TRBD2 . TGCAGTGCTAGAGACCGACTAGCGGGAGGGCCAAGGTACGAGCAGTACTTC CSARDRLAGGPRYEQYF
TRBJ2-7 TRBV19 . . TGTGCCAGTAGTAAAGTTACAGCGAGCGAGCAGTACTTC CASSKVTASEQYF
TRBJ2-2 TRBV7-2 TRBD1 many TGTGCCAGCAGCATACGACAGGGAAGAGGGCGGGAGCTGTTTTTT CASSIRQGRGRELFF
TRBJ2-7 TRBV4-1 . . TGTGCCAGCAGCCAAGATTGGGCGGAGAGCTCCTACGAGCAGTACTTC CASSQDWAESSYEQYF
TRBJ2-6 TRBV7-4 . once TGTGCCAGCCCCCCCATTGCTGGGGCCAACGTCCTGACTTTC CASPPIAGANVLTF
TRBJ2-7 TRBV27 . . TGTGCCAGCAGTTTGCGAGGGGCCCCGTCCTACGAGCAGTACTTC CASSLRGAPSYEQYF
TRBJ2-3 TRBV6-1 TRBD2 . TGTGCCAGCAGTGGGCTAGCGGGAGGCACAGATACGCAGTATTTT CASSGLAGGTDTQYF
TRBJ2-1 TRBV2 TRBD2 few TGTGCCAGCAGTGACGGGAGCGGGGGGCCGCCGTTCTTC CASSDGSGGPPFF
TRBJ2-7 TRBV6-6 . . TGTGCCAGCAGTTACTCGGACAGACGGGGCGAGCAGTACTTC CASSYSDRRGEQYF
TRBJ2-7 TRBV10-3 . . TGTGCCATCAGTGAAGAAAGGGGCCGGAGATCTTACTACGAGCAGTACTTC CAISEERGRRSYYEQYF